A single sample gave rise to the 2 T cell receptor beta chains below, sequenced in a study of T-cell reconstitution after alpha-beta-depleted transplantation in children. Library preparation (for TCRbeta) was performed with unique molecular identifiers. A single record per CDR3 protein comes from TCRdb applying MiXCR to the PCR reads. The repertoire has 600,000 or so distinct CDR3 sequences, roughly 23% of them found once; the top ten carry around 14%. The sample was PBMCs, mostly from graft donor cells, taken 360 days after TCRalphabeta/CD19-depleted stem cell transplant. The receptors come from a boy younger than two who had a stem cell transplant for acute myeloid leukemia, so the T cells may come from the graft donor.

This clonotype was detected only a few times. The V call is TRBV28, the J call TRBJ1-2, with D maybe TRBD1 (6 bases). Germline-derived CDR1 and CDR2 are MDHEN and SYDVKM. This CDR3 region has 15 residues. V was trimmed by 4 bases and J by 4 bases, leaving 16 bases between them. CDR3: CASSSLAGGSYGYTF. CDR3 in DNA: TGTGCCAGCAGTTCCCTTGCGGGGGGCAGCTATGGCTACACCTTC.

There are many counts of this clonotype. The gene calls are TRBV2 and TRBJ2-3, with D possibly matching TRBD2 (6 bases). The CDR3 covers 14 residues. Germline V gives CDR1 SNHLY, CDR2 FYNNEI. The ends were cut back, 5 bases at V and 2 bases at J, with 11 bases in the middle. The CDR3 bases are TGTGCCAGCAGTTTCGGGGGACTCACAGATACGCAGTATTTT. Encoded protein: CASSFGGLTDTQYF.